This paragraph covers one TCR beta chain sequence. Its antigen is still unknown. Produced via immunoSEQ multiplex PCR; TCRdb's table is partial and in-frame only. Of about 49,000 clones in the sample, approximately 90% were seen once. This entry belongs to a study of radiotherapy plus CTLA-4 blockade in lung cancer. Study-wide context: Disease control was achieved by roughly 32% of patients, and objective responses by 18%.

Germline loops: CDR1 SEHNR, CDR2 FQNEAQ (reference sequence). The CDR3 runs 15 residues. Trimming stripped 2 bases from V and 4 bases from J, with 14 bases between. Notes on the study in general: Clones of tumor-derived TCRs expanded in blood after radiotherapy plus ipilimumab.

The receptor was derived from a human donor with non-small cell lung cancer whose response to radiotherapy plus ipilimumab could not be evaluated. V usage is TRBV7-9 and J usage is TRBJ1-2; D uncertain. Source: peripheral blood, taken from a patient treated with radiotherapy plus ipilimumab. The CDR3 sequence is CASSLFEGRGYGYTF. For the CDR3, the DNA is TGTGCCAGCAGCTTATTCGAGGGTCGGGGCTATGGCTACACCTTC.